These 2 T cell receptor beta chains share one sample of origin, sequenced in a study of CD8 T cells in ankylosing spondylitis. TCRdb called the 5' RACE reads again in MiXCR, with one record for every CDR3 protein. The table shows approximately 100,000 distinct CDR3 sequences, with about 7.7% occurring only once. The sample was blood, either unsorted or a sorted T cell fraction (not recorded which). The receptors were gathered from a male donor with ankylosing spondylitis or in good health (not recorded which).

This clonotype has at least ten counts. CDR3 loop: CASSERRDYGYTF. In DNA form, the CDR3 reads TGTGCCAGCAGTGAACGCAGGGACTATGGCTACACCTTC. The chain links TRBV2 to TRBJ1-2, with D possibly TRBD1 on 5 matching bases. CDR1 and CDR2 from the germline V gene are SNHLY and FYNNEI. CDR3 length: 13 residues. V was cut by 2 bases and J by 3 bases, with 7 bases left in between.

This chain connects TRBV6-4 to TRBJ2-1; either TRBD1 or TRBD2 may supply D (5 bases each). Germline values: CDR1 MRHNA, CDR2 SNTAGT. Trimming stripped 0 bases from V and 12 bases from J, with 18 bases between. The CDR3 has 15 amino acids. The CDR3 sequence is CASSDSGRDPRGQFF. Here the CDR3 DNA reads TGTGCCAGCAGTGACTCAGGCAGGGACCCCCGGGGGCAGTTCTTC.